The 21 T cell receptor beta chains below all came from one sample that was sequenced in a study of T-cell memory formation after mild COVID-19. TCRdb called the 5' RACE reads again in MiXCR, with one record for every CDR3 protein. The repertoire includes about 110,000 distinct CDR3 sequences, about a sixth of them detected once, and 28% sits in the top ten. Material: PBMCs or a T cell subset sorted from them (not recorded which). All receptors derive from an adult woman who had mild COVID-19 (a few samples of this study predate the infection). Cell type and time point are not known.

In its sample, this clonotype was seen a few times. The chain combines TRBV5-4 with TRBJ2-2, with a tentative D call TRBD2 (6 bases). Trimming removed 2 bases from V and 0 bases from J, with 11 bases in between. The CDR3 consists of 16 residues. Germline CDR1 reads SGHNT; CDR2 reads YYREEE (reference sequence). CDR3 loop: CASSFGGSTNTGELFF. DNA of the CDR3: TGTGCCAGCAGCTTCGGAGGGAGCACGAACACCGGGGAGCTGTTTTTT.

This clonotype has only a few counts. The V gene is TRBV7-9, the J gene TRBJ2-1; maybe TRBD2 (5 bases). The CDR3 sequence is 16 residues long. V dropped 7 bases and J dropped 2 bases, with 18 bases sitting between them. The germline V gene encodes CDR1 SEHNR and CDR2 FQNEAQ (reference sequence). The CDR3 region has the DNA TGTGCCAGCACCCCCCTAACGGGGTGGGCCTACAATGAGCAGTTCTTC. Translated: CASTPLTGWAYNEQFF.

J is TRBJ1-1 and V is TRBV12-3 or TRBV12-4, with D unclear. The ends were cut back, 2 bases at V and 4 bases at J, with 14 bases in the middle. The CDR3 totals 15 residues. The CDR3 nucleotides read TGTGCCAGCAGTTTAATGGCAGGCGGTAGCACTGAAGCTTTCTTT. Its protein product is CASSLMAGGSTEAFF.

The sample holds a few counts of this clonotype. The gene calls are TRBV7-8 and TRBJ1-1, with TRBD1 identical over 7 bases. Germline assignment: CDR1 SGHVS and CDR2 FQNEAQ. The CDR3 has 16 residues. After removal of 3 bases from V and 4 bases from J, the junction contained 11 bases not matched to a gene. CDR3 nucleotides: TGTGCCAGCAGCTTTAGTCCCCTACAGGGGAGCACTGAAGCTTTCTTT. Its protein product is CASSFSPLQGSTEAFF.

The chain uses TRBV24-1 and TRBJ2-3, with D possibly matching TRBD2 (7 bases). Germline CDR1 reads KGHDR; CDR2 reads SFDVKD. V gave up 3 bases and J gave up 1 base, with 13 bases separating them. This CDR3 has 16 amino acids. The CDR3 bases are TGTGCCACCAGTGATCCACAGGGAGGGCGCACAGATACGCAGTATTTT. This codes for CATSDPQGGRTDTQYF.

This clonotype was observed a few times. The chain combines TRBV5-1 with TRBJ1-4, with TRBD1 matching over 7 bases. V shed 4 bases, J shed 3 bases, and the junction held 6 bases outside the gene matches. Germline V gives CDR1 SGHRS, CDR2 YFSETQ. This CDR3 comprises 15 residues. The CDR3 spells CASSERQGANEKLFF. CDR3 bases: TGCGCCAGCAGCGAGCGACAGGGAGCTAATGAAAAACTGTTTTTT. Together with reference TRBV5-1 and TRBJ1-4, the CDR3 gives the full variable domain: KAGVTQTPRYLIKTRGQQVTLSCSPISGHRSVSWYQQTPGQGLQFLFEYFSETQRNKGNFPGRFSGRQFSNSRSEMNVSTLELGDSALYLCASSERQGANEKLFFGSGTQLSVL.

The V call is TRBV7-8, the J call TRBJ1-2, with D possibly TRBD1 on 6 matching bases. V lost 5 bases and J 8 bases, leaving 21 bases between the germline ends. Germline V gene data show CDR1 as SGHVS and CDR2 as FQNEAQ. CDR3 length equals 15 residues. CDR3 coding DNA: TGTGCCAGCAGCCAAACCACAGGGTATTTGGAGGGCTACACCTTC. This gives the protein CASSQTTGYLEGYTF.

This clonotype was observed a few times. The CDR3 reads CASTPTQPGNEQFF. Here the CDR3 DNA reads TGTGCCAGTACCCCCACGCAGCCGGGGAATGAGCAGTTCTTC. The rearrangement links TRBV19 to TRBJ2-1; possibly TRBD2 for D (5 bases). The ends were cut back, 7 bases at V and 7 bases at J, with 17 bases in the middle. Germline loops: CDR1 LNHDA, CDR2 SQIVND (reference sequence). The length of the CDR3 is 14 residues. The full variable domain, with the rest looked up from reference TRBV19 and TRBJ2-1, is DGGITQSPKYLFRKEGQNVTLSCEQNLNHDAMYWYRQDPGQGLRLIYYSQIVNDFQKGDIAEGYSVSREKKESFPLTVTSAQKNPTAFYLCASTPTQPGNEQFFGPGTRLTVL.

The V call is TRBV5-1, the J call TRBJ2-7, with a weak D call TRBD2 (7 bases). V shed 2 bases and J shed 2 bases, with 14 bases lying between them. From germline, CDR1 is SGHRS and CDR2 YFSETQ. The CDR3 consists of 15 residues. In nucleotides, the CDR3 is TGCGCCAGCAGCTTAATCCGGGGGGCTCCCTACGAGCAGTACTTC. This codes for CASSLIRGAPYEQYF.

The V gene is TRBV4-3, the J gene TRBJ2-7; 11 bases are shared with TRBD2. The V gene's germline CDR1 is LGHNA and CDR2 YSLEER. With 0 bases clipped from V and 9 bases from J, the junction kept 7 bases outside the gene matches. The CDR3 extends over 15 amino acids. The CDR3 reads CASSQDITGLAAQYF. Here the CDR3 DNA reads TGCGCCAGCAGCCAAGATATAACGGGACTAGCGGCGCAGTACTTC.

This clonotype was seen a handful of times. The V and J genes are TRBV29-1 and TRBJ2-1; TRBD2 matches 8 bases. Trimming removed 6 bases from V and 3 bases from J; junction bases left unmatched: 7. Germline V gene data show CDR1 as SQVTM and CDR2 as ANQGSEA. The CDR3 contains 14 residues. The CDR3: CSVDTSGGYNEQFF. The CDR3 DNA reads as TGCAGCGTGGATACTAGCGGAGGCTACAATGAGCAGTTCTTC.

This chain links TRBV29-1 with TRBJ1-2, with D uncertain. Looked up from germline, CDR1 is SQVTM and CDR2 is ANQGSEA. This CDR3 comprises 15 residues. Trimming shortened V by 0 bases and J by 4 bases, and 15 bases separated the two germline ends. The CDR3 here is CSVEDHWYASYGYTF. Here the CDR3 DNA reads TGCAGCGTTGAAGATCACTGGTACGCGAGCTATGGCTACACCTTC.

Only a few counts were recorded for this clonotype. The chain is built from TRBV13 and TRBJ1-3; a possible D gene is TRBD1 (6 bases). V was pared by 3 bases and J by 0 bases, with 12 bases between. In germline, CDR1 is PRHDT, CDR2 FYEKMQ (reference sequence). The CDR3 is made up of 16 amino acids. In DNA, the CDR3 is TGTGCCAGCAGCTTCGAAGGACAGATCTCTGGAAACACCATATATTTT. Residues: CASSFEGQISGNTIYF.

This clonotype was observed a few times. CDR3 nucleotide sequence: TGCGCCAGCAGCCAAGGGGGGCTTTTCGGTGAAAAACTGTTTTTT. Translating it yields CASSQGGLFGEKLFF. The chain uses TRBV4-3 and TRBJ1-4, with D possibly being TRBD1 (6 bases). The CDR3 spans 15 residues. The ends were cut back, 1 base at V and 7 bases at J, with 13 bases in the middle. CDR1 LGHNA and CDR2 YSLEER come from the germline V gene.

The DNA for the CDR3 is TGTGCCACCAGAAGAAGGGAGGCTGGCTACACCTTC. This codes for CATRRREAGYTF. This sequence joins TRBV10-3 and TRBJ1-2; D not certain. V was trimmed by 10 bases and J by 7 bases, leaving 16 bases between them. Germline V gene lookup returns CDR1 ENHRY and CDR2 SYGVKD. This CDR3 has 12 amino acids.

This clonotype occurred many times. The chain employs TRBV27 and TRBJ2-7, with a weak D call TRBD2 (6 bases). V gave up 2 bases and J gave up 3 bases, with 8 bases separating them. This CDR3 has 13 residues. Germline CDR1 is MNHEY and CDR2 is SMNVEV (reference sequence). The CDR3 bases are TGTGCCAGCAGTTTAGGGACTGGCTACGAGCAGTACTTC. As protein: CASSLGTGYEQYF.

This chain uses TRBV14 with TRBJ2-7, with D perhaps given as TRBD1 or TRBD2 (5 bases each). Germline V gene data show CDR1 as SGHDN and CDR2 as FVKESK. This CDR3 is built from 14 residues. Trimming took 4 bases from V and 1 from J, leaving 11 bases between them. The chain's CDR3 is CASSPSWGSYEQYF. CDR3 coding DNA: TGTGCCAGCAGCCCCTCATGGGGGTCCTACGAGCAGTACTTC.

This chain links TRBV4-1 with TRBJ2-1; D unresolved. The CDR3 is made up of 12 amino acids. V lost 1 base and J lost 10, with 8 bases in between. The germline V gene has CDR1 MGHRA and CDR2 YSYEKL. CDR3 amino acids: CASSQGAEEQFF. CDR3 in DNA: TGCGCCAGCAGCCAAGGCGCGGAAGAGCAGTTCTTC.

CDR3 residues: CSASGLAAPADTQYF. CDR3 coding DNA: TGCAGTGCTTCGGGACTAGCGGCCCCAGCGGATACGCAGTATTTT. The V call is TRBV20-1, the J call TRBJ2-3; the match to TRBD2 covers 11 bases. Trimming took 5 bases from V and 6 from J; bases not matched to a gene: 10. Germline assignment: CDR1 DFQATT and CDR2 SNEGSKA (reference sequence). The CDR3 contains 15 residues.

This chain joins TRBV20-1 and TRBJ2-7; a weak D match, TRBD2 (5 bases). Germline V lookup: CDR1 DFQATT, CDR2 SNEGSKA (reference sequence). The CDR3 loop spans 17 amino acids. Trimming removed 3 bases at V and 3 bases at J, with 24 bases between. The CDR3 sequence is CSARPGEGNLDIYEQYF. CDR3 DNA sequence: TGCAGTGCTAGGCCCGGGGAAGGCAACCTTGACATCTACGAGCAGTACTTC.

In nucleotides, the CDR3 is TGTGCCACCAGTGAATTCTCCAGGGGAAATGAGCAGTTCTTC. Translation gives CATSEFSRGNEQFF. The chain joins TRBV24-1 to TRBJ2-1; D is perhaps TRBD1 (6 bases). The CDR3 spans 14 residues. Germline lookup yields CDR1 KGHDR and CDR2 SFDVKD. Deletions cut 4 bases from V and 7 bases from J, with 13 bases between.